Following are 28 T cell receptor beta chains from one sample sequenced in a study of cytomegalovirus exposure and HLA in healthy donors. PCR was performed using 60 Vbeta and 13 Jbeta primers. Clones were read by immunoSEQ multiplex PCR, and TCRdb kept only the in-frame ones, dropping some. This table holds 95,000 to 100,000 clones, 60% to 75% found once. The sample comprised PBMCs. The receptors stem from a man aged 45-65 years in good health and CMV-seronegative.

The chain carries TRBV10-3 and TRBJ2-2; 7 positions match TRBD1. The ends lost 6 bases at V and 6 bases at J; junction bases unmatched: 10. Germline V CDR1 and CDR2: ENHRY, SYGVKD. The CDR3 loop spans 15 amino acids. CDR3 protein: CAIRKRTGVAGELFF. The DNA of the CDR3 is TGTGCCATCAGAAAAAGGACAGGCGTGGCCGGGGAGCTGTTTTTT.

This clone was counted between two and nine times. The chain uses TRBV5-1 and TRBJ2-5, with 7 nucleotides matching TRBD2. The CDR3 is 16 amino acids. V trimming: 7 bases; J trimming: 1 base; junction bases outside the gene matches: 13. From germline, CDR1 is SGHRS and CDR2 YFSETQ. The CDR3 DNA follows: TGCGCCAGCGGCAGTCTCGGGAGGAGCCCCCAAGAGACCCAGTACTTC. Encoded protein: CASGSLGRSPQETQYF.

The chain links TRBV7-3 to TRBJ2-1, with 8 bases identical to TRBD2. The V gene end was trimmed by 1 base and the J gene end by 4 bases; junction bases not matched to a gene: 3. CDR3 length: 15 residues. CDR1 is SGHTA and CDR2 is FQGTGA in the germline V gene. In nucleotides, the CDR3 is TGTGCCAGCAGCTTAATGAGCGGGAGATACAATGAGCAGTTCTTC. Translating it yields CASSLMSGRYNEQFF.

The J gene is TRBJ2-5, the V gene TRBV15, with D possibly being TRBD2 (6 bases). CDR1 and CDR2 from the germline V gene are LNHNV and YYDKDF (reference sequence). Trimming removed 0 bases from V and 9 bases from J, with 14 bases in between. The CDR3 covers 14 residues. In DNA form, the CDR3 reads TGTGCCACCAGCAGAGATTCGGGGGTTATGGCCCAGTACTTC. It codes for CATSRDSGVMAQYF.

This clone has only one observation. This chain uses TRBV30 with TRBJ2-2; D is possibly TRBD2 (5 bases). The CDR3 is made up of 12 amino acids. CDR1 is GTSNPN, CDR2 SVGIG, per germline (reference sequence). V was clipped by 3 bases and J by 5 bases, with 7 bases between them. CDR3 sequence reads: CAWSGGTGELFF. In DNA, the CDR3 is TGTGCCTGGAGCGGAGGAACCGGGGAGCTGTTTTTT.

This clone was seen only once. The CDR3 loop reads CASSLRGTSGLSGGSHEQFF. The CDR3 DNA is TGCGCCAGCAGCTTGAGGGGCACTAGCGGGCTCAGCGGAGGGAGCCATGAGCAGTTCTTC. The chain is built from TRBV5-1 and TRBJ2-1; 9 nucleotides line up with TRBD2. The CDR3 contains 20 residues. V was pared by 1 base and J by 8 bases, with 22 bases of the junction left unmatched. The V gene's germline CDR1 is SGHRS and CDR2 YFSETQ.

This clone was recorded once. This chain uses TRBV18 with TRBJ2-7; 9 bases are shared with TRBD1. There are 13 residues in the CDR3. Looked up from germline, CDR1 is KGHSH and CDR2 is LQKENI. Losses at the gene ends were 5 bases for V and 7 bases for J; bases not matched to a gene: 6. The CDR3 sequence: CASSKQGAEEQYF. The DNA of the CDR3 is TGTGCCAGCTCAAAACAGGGGGCGGAGGAGCAGTACTTC.

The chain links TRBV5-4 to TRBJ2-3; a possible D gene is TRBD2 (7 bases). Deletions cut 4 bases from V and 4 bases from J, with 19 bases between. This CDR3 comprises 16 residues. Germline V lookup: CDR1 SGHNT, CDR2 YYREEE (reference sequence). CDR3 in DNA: TGTGCCAGCAGCCAGTTTCGGGGGGCCGAAGCAGATACGCAGTATTTT. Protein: CASSQFRGAEADTQYF. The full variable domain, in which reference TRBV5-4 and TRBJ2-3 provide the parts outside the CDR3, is ETGVTQSPTHLIKTRGQQVTLRCSSQSGHNTVSWYQQALGQGPQFIFQYYREEENGRGNFPPRFSGLQFPNYSSELNVNALELDDSALYLCASSQFRGAEADTQYFGPGTRLTVL.

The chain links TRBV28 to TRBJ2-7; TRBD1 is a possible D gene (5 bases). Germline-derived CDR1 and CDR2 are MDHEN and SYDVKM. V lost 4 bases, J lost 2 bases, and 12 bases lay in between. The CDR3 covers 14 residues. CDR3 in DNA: TGTGCCAGCAGTTCCACAGGATCCACCTACGAGCAGTACTTC. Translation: CASSSTGSTYEQYF.

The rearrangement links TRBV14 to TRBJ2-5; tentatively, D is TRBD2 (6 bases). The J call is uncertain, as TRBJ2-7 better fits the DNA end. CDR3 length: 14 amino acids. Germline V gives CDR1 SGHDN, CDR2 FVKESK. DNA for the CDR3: TGTGCCAGCAGCCAAGCGGGACTCCACTACGAGCAGTACTTC. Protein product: CASSQAGLHYEQYF.

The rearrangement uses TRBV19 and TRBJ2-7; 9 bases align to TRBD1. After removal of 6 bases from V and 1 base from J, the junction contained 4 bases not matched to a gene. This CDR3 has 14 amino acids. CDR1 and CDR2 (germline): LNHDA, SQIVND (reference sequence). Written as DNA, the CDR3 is TGTGCCAGTAGCAGCGGGACAGGGTCCTACGAGCAGTACTTC. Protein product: CASSSGTGSYEQYF. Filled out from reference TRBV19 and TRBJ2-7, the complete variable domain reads DGGITQSPKYLFRKEGQNVTLSCEQNLNHDAMYWYRQDPGQGLRLIYYSQIVNDFQKGDIAEGYSVSREKKESFPLTVTSAQKNPTAFYLCASSSGTGSYEQYFGPGTRLTVT.

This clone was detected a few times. Written as DNA, the CDR3 is TGTGCCAGCAGCTATTTAGCGGGGTACACAGATACGCAGTATTTT. Its translation is CASSYLAGYTDTQYF. The chain uses TRBV9 and TRBJ2-3; 8 nucleotides agree with TRBD2. The trim removed 4 bases at V and 2 bases at J, leaving 6 bases unmatched. CDR3 length: 15 residues. Germline V gene sequence: CDR1 SGDLS, CDR2 YYNGEE.

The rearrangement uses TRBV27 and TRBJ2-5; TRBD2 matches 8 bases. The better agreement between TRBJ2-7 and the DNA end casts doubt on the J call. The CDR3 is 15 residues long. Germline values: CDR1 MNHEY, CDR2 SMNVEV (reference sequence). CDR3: CASSLSAGAGHEQYF. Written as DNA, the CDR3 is TGTGCCAGCAGTTTATCAGCGGGGGCGGGCCACGAGCAGTACTTC.

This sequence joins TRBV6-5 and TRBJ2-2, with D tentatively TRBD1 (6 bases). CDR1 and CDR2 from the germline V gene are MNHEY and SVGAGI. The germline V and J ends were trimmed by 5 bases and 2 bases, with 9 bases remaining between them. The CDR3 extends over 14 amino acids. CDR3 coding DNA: TGTGCCAGCAGTCACAGGGTAAACACCGGGGAGCTGTTTTTT. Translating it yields CASSHRVNTGELFF.

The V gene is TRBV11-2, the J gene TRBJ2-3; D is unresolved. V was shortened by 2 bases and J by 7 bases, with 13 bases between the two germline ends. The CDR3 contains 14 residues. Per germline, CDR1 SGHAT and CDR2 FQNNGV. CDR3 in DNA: TGTGCCAGCAGCTTACGCCTAGAAATACATACGCAGTATTTT. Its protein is CASSLRLEIHTQYF. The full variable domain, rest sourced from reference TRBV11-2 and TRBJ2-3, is EAGVAQSPRYKIIEKRQSVAFWCNPISGHATLYWYQQILGQGPKLLIQFQNNGVVDDSQLPKDRFSAERLKGVDSTLKIQPAKLEDSAVYLCASSLRLEIHTQYFGPGTRLTVL.

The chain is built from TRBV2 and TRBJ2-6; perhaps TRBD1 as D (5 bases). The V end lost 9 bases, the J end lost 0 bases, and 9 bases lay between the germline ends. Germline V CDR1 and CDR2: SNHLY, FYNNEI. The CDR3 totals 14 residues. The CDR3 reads CARQELSGANVLTF. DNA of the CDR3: TGTGCCAGACAGGAGCTCTCTGGGGCCAACGTCCTGACTTTC.

CDR3 loop: CASSPPGGETQYF. The CDR3 nucleotides read TGTGCCAGCAGCCCCCCGGGGGGAGAGACCCAGTACTTC. This chain links TRBV5-4 with TRBJ2-5, with 7 bases identical to TRBD2. The V segment lost 4 bases and the J segment 4 bases; nucleotides outside the gene matches: 4. The CDR3 sequence is 13 residues long. Germline lookup yields CDR1 SGHNT and CDR2 YYREEE (reference sequence).

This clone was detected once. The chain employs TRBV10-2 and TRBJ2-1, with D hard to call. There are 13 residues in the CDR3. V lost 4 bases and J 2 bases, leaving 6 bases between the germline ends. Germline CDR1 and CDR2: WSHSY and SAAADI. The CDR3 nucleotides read TGCGCCAGCAGTGGGCGGACCTACAATGAGCAGTTCTTC. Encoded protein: CASSGRTYNEQFF.

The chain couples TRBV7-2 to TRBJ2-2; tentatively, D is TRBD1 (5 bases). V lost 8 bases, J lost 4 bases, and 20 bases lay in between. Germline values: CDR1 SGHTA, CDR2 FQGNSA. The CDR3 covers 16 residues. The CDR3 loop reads CASPPAGAPFTGELFF. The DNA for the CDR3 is TGTGCCAGCCCCCCCGCTGGGGCCCCCTTCACCGGGGAGCTGTTTTTT.

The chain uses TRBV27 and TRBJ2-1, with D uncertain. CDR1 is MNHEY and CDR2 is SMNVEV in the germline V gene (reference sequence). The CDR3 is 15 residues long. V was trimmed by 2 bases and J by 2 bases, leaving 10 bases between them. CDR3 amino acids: CASSLSSTTYNEQFF. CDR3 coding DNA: TGTGCCAGCAGTTTAAGTAGTACGACCTACAATGAGCAGTTCTTC.

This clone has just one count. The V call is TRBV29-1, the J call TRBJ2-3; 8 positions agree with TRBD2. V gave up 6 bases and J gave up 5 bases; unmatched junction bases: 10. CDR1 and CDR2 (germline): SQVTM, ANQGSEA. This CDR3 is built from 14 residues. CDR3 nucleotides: TGCAGCGTACCTAGCGGGCCCGGAGGAGATACGCAGTATTTT. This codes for CSVPSGPGGDTQYF.

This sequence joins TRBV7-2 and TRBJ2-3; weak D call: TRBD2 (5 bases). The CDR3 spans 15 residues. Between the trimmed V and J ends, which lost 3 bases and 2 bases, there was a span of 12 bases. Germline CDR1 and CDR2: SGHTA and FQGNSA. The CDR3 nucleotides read TGTGCCAGCAGCTTCGATCGGGGAAACACAGATACGCAGTATTTT. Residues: CASSFDRGNTDTQYF.

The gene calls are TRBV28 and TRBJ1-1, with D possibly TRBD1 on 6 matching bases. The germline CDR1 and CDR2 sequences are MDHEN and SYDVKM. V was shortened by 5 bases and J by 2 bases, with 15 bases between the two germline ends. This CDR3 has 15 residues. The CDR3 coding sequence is TGTGCCAGCAGTGAACAGGGTGCCCTAAACACTGAAGCTTTCTTT. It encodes CASSEQGALNTEAFF.

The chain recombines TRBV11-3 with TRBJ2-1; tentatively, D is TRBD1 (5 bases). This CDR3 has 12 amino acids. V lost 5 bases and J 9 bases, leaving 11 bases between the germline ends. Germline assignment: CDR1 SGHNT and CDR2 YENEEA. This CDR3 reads CASSDHRPEQFF. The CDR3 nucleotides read TGTGCCAGCAGCGACCACAGGCCTGAGCAGTTCTTC. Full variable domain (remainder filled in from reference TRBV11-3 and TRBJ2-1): EAGVVQSPRYKIIEKKQPVAFWCNPISGHNTLYWYLQNLGQGPELLIRYENEEAVDDSQLPKDRFSAERLKGVDSTLKIQPAELGDSAVYLCASSDHRPEQFFGPGTRLTVL.

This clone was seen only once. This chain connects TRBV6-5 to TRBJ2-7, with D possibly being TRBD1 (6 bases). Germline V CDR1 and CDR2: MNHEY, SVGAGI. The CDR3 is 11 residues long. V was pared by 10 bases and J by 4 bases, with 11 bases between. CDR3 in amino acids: CATARGYEQYF. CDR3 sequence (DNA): TGTGCCACGGCTAGGGGGTACGAGCAGTACTTC.

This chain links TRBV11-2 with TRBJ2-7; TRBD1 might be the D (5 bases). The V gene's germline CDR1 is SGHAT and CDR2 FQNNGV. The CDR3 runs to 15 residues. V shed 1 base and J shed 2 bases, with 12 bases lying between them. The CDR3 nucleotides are TGTGCCAGCAGCTTAGGCCCAGGGCCCGCCTACGAGCAGTACTTC. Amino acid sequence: CASSLGPGPAYEQYF.

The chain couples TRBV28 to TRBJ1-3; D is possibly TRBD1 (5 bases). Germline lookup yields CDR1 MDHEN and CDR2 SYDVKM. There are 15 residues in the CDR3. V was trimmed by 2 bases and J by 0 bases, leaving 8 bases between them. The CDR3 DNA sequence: TGTGCCAGCAGTTTAGGGGGACTCTCTGGAAACACCATATATTTT. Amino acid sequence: CASSLGGLSGNTIYF.

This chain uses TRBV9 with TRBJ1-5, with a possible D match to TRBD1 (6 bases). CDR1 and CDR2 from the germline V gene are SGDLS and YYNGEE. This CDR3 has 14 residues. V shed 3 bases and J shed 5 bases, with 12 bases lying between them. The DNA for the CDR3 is TGTGCCAGCAGCGAGGACAGTACGTATCAGCCCCAGCATTTT. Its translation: CASSEDSTYQPQHF.